The clone carrying this TCR beta chain was found once. Its antigen remains unidentified. The PCR employed 60 Vbeta primers together with 13 Jbeta primers. The repertoire was sequenced with immunoSEQ multiplex PCR; TCRdb's copy has only in-frame clones and lacks some. The sample shows 100,000 to 150,000 clones, 80% to 90% of them seen only once. CDR3 length equals 14 residues. After removal of 0 bases from V and 6 bases from J, the junction contained 4 bases not matched to a gene. Germline CDR1 is SGHTA and CDR2 is FQGTGA. The sample is drawn from a study of cytomegalovirus exposure and HLA in healthy donors. Study-wide results and limits: About 87% or about 30% of the time was how often most TCR beta V segments were productive, according to an earlier analysis. A later analysis found most CMV-associated TCR beta chains apparently HLA-restricted. Analyzed later, association rates of TCRs varied across HLA loci, with DRB1 most and HLA-C fewest.

The receptor was isolated from a woman aged 40 to 49 in good health and CMV-seropositive. The chain couples TRBV7-3 to TRBJ1-1, with TRBD1 identical over 7 bases. Specimen: PBMCs. The chain's CDR3 is CASSLTGQDPEAFF. DNA of the CDR3: TGTGCCAGCAGCTTAACCGGACAGGATCCTGAAGCTTTCTTT.